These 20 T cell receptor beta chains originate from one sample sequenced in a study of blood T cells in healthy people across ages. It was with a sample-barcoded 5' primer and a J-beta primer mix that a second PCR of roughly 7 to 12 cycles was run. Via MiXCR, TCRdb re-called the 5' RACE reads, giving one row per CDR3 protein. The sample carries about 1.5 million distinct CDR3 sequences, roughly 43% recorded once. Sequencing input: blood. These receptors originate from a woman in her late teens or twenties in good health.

CDR3 sequence reads: CSASIQRGPYNEQFF. The CDR3 DNA is TGCAGTGCTAGTATCCAGCGGGGCCCCTACAATGAGCAGTTCTTC. The chain couples TRBV20-1 to TRBJ2-1, with 7 bases aligning to TRBD2. The CDR3 has 15 amino acids. CDR1 DFQATT and CDR2 SNEGSKA come from the germline V gene (reference sequence). V lost 3 bases, J lost 2 bases, and 7 bases stayed unmatched.

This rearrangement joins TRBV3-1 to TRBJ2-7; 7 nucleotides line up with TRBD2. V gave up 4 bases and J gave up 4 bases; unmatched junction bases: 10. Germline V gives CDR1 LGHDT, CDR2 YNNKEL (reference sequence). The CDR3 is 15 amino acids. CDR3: CASSRPILAVYEQYF. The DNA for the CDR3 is TGTGCCAGCAGCCGCCCAATCCTAGCGGTATACGAGCAGTACTTC.

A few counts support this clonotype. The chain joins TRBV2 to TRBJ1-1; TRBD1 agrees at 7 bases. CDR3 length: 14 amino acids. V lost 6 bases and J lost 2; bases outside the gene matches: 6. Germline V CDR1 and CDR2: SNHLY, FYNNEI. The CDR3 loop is CASRRQGRNTEAFF. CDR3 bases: TGTGCCAGCAGGAGACAGGGCCGAAACACTGAAGCTTTCTTT.

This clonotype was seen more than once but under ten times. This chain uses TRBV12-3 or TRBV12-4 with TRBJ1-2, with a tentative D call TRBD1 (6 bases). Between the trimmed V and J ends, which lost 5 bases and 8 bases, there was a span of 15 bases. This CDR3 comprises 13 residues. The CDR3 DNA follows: TGTGCCAGCAGTGCGTACAGGGACGAGGGCTACACCTTC. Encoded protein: CASSAYRDEGYTF.

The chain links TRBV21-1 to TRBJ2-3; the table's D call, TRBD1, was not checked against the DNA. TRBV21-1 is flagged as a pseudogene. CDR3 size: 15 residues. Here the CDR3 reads CASSLRQGMTDTQYF. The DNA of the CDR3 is TGTGCCAGCAGCCTCAGACAGGGGATGACAGATACGCAGTATTTT.

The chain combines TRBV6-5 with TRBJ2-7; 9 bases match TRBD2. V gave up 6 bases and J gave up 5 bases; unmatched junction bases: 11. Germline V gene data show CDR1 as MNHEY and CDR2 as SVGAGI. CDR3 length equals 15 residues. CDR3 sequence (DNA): TGTGCCAGCAGCGCTGTCGGGACTAGCACCGACGAGCAGTACTTC. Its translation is CASSAVGTSTDEQYF.

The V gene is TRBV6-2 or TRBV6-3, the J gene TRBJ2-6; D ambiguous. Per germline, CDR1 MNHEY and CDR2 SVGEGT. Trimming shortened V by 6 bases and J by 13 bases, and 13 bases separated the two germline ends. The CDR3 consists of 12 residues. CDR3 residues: CASSFWTGVLTF. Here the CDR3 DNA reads TGTGCCAGCAGCTTTTGGACGGGTGTCCTGACTTTC.

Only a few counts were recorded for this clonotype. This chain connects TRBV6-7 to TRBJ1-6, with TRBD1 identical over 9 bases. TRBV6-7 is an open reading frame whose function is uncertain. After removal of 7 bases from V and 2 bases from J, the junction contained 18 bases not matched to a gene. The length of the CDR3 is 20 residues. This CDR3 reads CASTREPGTGTTTYNSPLHF. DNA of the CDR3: TGTGCCAGCACCCGCGAGCCCGGGACAGGGACTACTACCTATAATTCACCCCTCCACTTT.

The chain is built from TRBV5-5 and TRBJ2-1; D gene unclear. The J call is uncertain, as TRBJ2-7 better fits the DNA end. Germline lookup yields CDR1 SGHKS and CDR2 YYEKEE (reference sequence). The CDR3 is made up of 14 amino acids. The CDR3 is CASSLMGTYNEQYF. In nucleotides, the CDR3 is TGTGCCAGCAGCTTGATGGGAACCTACAATGAGCAGTACTTC.

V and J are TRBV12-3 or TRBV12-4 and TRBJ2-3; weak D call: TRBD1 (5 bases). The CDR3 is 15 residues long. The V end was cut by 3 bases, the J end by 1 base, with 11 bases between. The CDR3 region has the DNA TGTGCCAGCAGTTTTGCGCCAGGGCGCACAGATACGCAGTATTTT. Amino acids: CASSFAPGRTDTQYF.

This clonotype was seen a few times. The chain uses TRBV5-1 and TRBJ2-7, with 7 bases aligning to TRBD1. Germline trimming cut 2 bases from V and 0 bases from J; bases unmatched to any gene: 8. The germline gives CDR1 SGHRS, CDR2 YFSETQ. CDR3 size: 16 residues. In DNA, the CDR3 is TGCGCCAGCAGCTTCTTGACAGGGATCAGCTCCTACGAGCAGTACTTC. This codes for CASSFLTGISSYEQYF.

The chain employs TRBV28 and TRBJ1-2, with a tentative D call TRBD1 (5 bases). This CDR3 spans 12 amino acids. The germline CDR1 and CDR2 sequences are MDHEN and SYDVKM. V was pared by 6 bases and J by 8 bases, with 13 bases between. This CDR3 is CASSRNRKGYTF. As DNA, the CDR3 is TGTGCCAGCAGCCGAAACAGGAAAGGCTACACCTTC.

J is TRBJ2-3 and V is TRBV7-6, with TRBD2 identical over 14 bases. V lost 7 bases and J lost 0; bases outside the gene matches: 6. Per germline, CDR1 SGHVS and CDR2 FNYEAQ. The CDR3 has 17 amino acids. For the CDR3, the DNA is TGTGCCAGCACCCTGACTAGCGGGGGGGAAAGCACAGATACGCAGTATTTT. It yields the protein CASTLTSGGESTDTQYF.

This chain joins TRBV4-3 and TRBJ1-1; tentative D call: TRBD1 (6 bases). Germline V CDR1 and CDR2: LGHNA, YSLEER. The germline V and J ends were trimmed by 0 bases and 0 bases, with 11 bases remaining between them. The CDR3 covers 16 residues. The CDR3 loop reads CASSQDWRGMNTEAFF. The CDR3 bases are TGCGCCAGCAGCCAAGATTGGAGGGGGATGAACACTGAAGCTTTCTTT.

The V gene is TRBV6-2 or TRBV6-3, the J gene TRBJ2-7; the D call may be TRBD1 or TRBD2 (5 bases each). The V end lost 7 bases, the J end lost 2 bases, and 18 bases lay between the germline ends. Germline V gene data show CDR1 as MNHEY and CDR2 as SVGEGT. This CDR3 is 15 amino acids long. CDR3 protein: CASKSLGTGTYEQYF. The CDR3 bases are TGTGCCAGCAAGAGCTTAGGGACGGGTACCTACGAGCAGTACTTC.

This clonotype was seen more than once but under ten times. The CDR3 spells CSAPTGSQETQYF. In DNA form, the CDR3 reads TGCAGTGCGCCCACGGGGAGTCAAGAGACCCAGTACTTC. The rearrangement joins TRBV20-1 to TRBJ2-5; TRBD2 is a possible D gene (5 bases). V was clipped by 6 bases and J by 2 bases, with 13 bases between them. This CDR3 region has 13 residues. Per germline, CDR1 DFQATT and CDR2 SNEGSKA (reference sequence).

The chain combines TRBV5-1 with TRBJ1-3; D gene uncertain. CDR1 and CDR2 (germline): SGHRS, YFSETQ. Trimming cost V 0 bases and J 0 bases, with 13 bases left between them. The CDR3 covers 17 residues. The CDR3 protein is CASSLGSIRDSGNTIYF. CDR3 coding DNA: TGCGCCAGCAGCTTGGGAAGTATAAGGGACTCTGGAAACACCATATATTTT. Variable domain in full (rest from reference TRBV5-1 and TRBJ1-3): KAGVTQTPRYLIKTRGQQVTLSCSPISGHRSVSWYQQTPGQGLQFLFEYFSETQRNKGNFPGRFSGRQFSNSRSEMNVSTLELGDSALYLCASSLGSIRDSGNTIYFGEGSWLTVV.

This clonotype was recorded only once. The CDR3 sequence is CASSPTRDALSPLHF. DNA of the CDR3: TGTGCCAGCAGTCCGACCCGGGACGCCCTTTCACCCCTCCACTTT. This chain uses TRBV27 with TRBJ1-6; a possible D gene is TRBD1 (5 bases). V was shortened by 5 bases and J by 9 bases, with 17 bases between the two germline ends. This CDR3 has 15 amino acids. From germline, CDR1 is MNHEY and CDR2 SMNVEV (reference sequence).

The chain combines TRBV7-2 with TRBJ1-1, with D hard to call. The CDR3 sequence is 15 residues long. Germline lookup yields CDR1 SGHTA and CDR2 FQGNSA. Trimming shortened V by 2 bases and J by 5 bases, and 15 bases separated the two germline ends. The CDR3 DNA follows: TGTGCCAGCAGCTTAACGGGGTTGGGGAGGACTGAAGCTTTCTTT. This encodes CASSLTGLGRTEAFF.

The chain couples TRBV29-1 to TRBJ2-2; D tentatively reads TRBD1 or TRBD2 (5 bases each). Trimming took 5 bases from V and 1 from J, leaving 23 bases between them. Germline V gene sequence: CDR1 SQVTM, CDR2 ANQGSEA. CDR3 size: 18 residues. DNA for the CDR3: TGCAGCGTTCCCACCGGGACGGGAAGCATCCTGAACACCGGGGAGCTGTTTTTT. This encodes CSVPTGTGSILNTGELFF.